This T cell receptor beta chain was identified in a study of HIV-infected patients and healthy controls. In germline, CDR1 is SGHRS, CDR2 YFSETQ. CDR3 size: 15 residues. V trimming: 7 bases; J trimming: 0 bases; junction bases outside the gene matches: 9. TCRdb itself ran the 5' RACE reads through MiXCR, one entry per CDR3 protein. The top ten hold 33% of the sample, which has roughly 18,000 distinct CDR3 sequences, about 19% seen once. The rearrangement links TRBV5-1 to TRBJ1-2; 7 positions agree with TRBD1. The sequenced sample was CD8+ T cells from blood. This receptor was obtained from a human donor in good health. CDR3 coding DNA: TGCGCCAGCCGACAGGGAAGAGGGGCTAACTATGGCTACACCTTC. Translating it yields CASRQGRGANYGYTF.